The 5 T cell receptor beta chains reported below all come from one sample, sequenced in a study of blood T cell repertoires in COVID-19. The repertoire was sequenced with immunoSEQ multiplex PCR; TCRdb's copy has only in-frame clones and lacks some. The repertoire holds about 310,000 clones, with over 75% as singletons. The material sequenced was PBMCs or T cells enriched from blood (not recorded which). All receptors derive from a woman in her forties who had recovered from COVID-19.

J is TRBJ2-1 and V is TRBV11-3; 7 bases are shared with TRBD2. The CDR3 covers 16 residues. Looked up from germline, CDR1 is SGHNT and CDR2 is YENEEA. Trimming at V came to 7 bases and at J to 0 bases, leaving 9 bases not matched to a gene. CDR3 residues: CASTLRAGVSYNEQFF. In nucleotides, the CDR3 is TGTGCCAGCACCCTAAGGGCGGGAGTCTCCTACAATGAGCAGTTCTTC.

The gene calls are TRBV7-3 and TRBJ2-5; 8 bases line up with TRBD1. The J segment lost 5 bases and the V segment lost 5 bases, leaving 4 bases of the junction unmatched. Per germline, CDR1 SGHTA and CDR2 FQGTGA. The CDR3 runs 13 residues. CDR3 region: CASSRTGRETQYF. Written as DNA, the CDR3 is TGTGCCAGCAGCCGGACAGGGCGTGAGACCCAGTACTTC.

CDR3 sequence: CASSEDRGSGANVLTF. For the CDR3, the DNA is TGTGCCAGCAGTGAGGACAGGGGCTCTGGGGCCAACGTCCTGACTTTC. This chain uses TRBV6-4 with TRBJ2-6; 9 bases agree with TRBD1. The trim removed 3 bases at V and 0 bases at J, leaving 0 bases unmatched. The CDR3 is 16 residues long. Germline CDR1 and CDR2: MRHNA and SNTAGT.

The rearrangement joins TRBV7-9 to TRBJ1-1; 9 bases are shared with TRBD1. The length of the CDR3 is 14 residues. The germline V gene encodes CDR1 SEHNR and CDR2 FQNEAQ (reference sequence). The trim removed 3 bases at V and 4 bases at J, leaving 3 bases unmatched. The CDR3 coding sequence is TGTGCCAGCAGCTTTTTGACAGGGGGCACTGAAGCTTTCTTT. It specifies CASSFLTGGTEAFF.

This clone came up a few times. V gene TRBV10-1 combines with J gene TRBJ2-1; tentatively, D is TRBD2 (5 bases). With 2 bases removed from V and 3 bases from J, the gap between germline ends came to 14 bases. The CDR3 is 16 residues long. Germline V gene sequence: CDR1 WNHNN, CDR2 SYGVQD (reference sequence). CDR3 sequence (DNA): TGCGCCAGCAGTGAGGCGGCTAGCAGAGACTACAATGAGCAGTTCTTC. Translated, it gives CASSEAASRDYNEQFF.